A selection of T cell receptor beta chains follows, all from one sample in a study of early T cells in non-severe SARS-CoV-2 infection. TCRdb fed the 5' RACE reads into MiXCR, producing one record per CDR3 protein. The table lists 45,000 to 60,000 distinct CDR3 sequences, approximately 8% of them singletons. The material was whole blood, obtained at baseline. All receptors derive from an adult who was a healthcare worker with PCR-confirmed SARS-CoV-2 infection or an uninfected control (not recorded which). The CDR3 runs from the conserved cysteine through the conserved F or W. The order of the fields is V gene, D gene, J gene, clone size, CDR3 protein, CDR3 DNA. A D gene is named only where the DNA matches it firmly. Only part of the rows carry a size: once, few, many, or a class if the clone is expanded.

>TRBV7-3|.|TRBJ1-1|few
CASSLTPNTEAFF
TGTGCCAGCAGCCTGACCCCGAACACTGAAGCTTTCTTT
>TRBV20-1|.|TRBJ1-6|few
CSARDIEPAVGPLHF
TGCAGTGCTAGAGATATTGAACCTGCTGTAGGACCCCTCCACTTT
>TRBV7-6|.|TRBJ2-2|few
CASTEIGNTGELFF
TGTGCCAGCACCGAGATAGGGAACACCGGGGAGCTGTTTTTT
>TRBV4-1|.|TRBJ2-7|many
CASSQVLDGVSYIPNEQYF
TGCGCCAGCAGCCAAGTCCTCGACGGGGTGTCTTACATACCCAACGAGCAGTACTTC
>TRBV12-3/TRBV12-4|.|TRBJ1-5|.
CASSLGGRPQHF
TGTGCCAGCAGTTTAGGGGGGCGGCCCCAGCATTTT
>TRBV12-3/TRBV12-4|.|TRBJ2-1|.
CASSTRGRGAFF
TGTGCCAGCAGTACCCGAGGTAGAGGCGCGTTCTTC
>TRBV7-9|TRBD1|TRBJ1-2|many
CASSSSDATTGADYGYTF
TGTGCCAGCAGCTCCTCCGACGCAACGACAGGGGCAGACTATGGCTACACCTTC
>TRBV12-3/TRBV12-4|TRBD2|TRBJ2-1|.
CASSLDPSGGAWFF
TGTGCCAGCAGTTTAGACCCTAGCGGGGGAGCCTGGTTCTTC
>TRBV12-3/TRBV12-4|TRBD2|TRBJ2-7|few
CASSSGLAGTYEQYF
TGTGCCAGCAGTTCCGGACTAGCGGGAACCTACGAGCAGTACTTC
>TRBV5-1|TRBD1|TRBJ2-3|few
CASSWPTGGLLDTQYF
TGCGCCAGCAGCTGGCCGACAGGGGGCCTATTGGATACGCAGTATTTT
>TRBV7-8|.|TRBJ2-3|.
CASRRTALTSTDTQYF
TGTGCCAGCAGACGGACAGCCCTCACCTCCACAGATACGCAGTATTTT
>TRBV5-1|.|TRBJ2-1|few
CASSPTAQTSAEQFF
TGCGCCAGCAGCCCAACCGCACAGACCTCTGCTGAGCAGTTCTTC
>TRBV6-6|.|TRBJ2-1|.
CASSLASTYNEQFF
TGTGCCAGCAGCCTAGCGAGCACCTACAATGAGCAGTTCTTC
>TRBV7-9|TRBD1|TRBJ2-5|.
CASSEAGGSIETQYF
TGTGCCAGCAGCGAGGCAGGGGGCTCGATAGAGACCCAGTACTTC
>TRBV5-1|.|TRBJ2-1|few
CASSFYGLYNEQFF
TGCGCCAGCAGCTTTTACGGCCTCTACAATGAGCAGTTCTTC
>TRBV29-1|.|TRBJ2-3|.
CSVGHTSTDTQYF
TGCAGCGTCGGACACACCAGCACAGATACGCAGTATTTT
>TRBV9|.|TRBJ2-3|few
CASSVVPRDTQYF
TGTGCCAGCAGCGTAGTCCCCCGAGATACGCAGTATTTT
>TRBV3-1|TRBD2|TRBJ2-2|few
CASSHRLAGGYTGELFF
TGTGCCAGCAGCCACCGACTAGCGGGGGGTTACACCGGGGAGCTGTTTTTT
>TRBV5-1|.|TRBJ2-7|few
CASSFRLSYEQYF
TGCGCCAGCAGCTTTAGGCTTTCCTACGAGCAGTACTTC
>TRBV5-1|.|TRBJ2-3|many
CASRLDRLGQYF
TGCGCCAGCAGACTAGACAGGTTGGGGCAGTATTTT
>TRBV7-8|TRBD2|TRBJ2-5|many
CASSLVRGASGREETQYF
TGTGCCAGCAGCTTAGTCCGTGGGGCTAGCGGGAGAGAAGAGACCCAGTACTTC
>TRBV5-5|.|TRBJ1-2|few
CASSSTENYGYTF
TGTGCCAGCAGTTCAACAGAGAACTATGGCTACACCTTC
>TRBV20-1|TRBD2|TRBJ2-7|many
CSARDSPSGVYEQYF
TGCAGTGCTAGAGATTCGCCTAGCGGAGTCTACGAGCAGTACTTC
>TRBV19|.|TRBJ1-1|many
CASSIAAGNTEAFF
TGTGCCAGTAGTATAGCGGCGGGGAACACTGAAGCTTTCTTT
>TRBV5-1|TRBD2|TRBJ2-3|many
CASSSASGSYDTQYF
TGCGCCAGCAGCAGCGCTAGCGGGAGTTACGATACGCAGTATTTT
>TRBV7-2|.|TRBJ2-7|.
CASSPGRYSYEQYF
TGTGCCAGCAGCCCGGGACGTTACTCCTACGAGCAGTACTTC